Given below is one TCR beta chain in context. What this receptor recognizes is not known. No much larger clone is present one base from it, and per-base qualities are unavailable. TCRbeta CDR3 regions were amplified from genomic DNA by means of the immunoSEQ Assay, a bias-controlled multiplex PCR. Per the authors' processing: Nucleated cell counts per sample were estimated from amplification of reference gene primers within the assay. To quantify the absolute abundance of each unique TCRbeta CDR3 rearrangement, sequence reads were collapsed and filtered. For each sample, productive Simpson clonality was calculated as the square root of Simpson's diversity index over productive rearrangements. TCRdb retrieved this table from immuneACCESS and kept in-frame rearrangements only. Not all clones are present; in checked studies, unresolved V genes account for under half, and no reason is known for the remainder. V, J and clone size derive from that table, while D and trimming were established from the DNA sequence. This sample holds 350,000 to 450,000 clones; roughly 90% were observed only once. The ten largest make up 0.86% of the sample.

The data belong to a study of blood T cell repertoires in COVID-19 (TCRdb year 2020). About the study as a whole: Collaborator samples came from the United States, Italy and Spain and covered acute and convalescent phases of COVID-19. Samples came from the ongoing ImmuneRACE study (first 160 participants) plus 1,254 subjects from 6 global collaborators. The repertoires were released in a freely available public database meant as a resource for research on the immune response to SARS-CoV-2. Where HLA class I and class II types were available, the types were taken from metadata supplied by the sample provider, not from assay-based typing. The material from the prospective study consisted of cDNA or gDNA derived from T cells, B-cell-depleted T cells, or PBMCs. Subjects who had been exposed to COVID-19, were actively infected with it, or had recovered from it provided the deeply sampled blood TCRbeta repertoires that made up the dataset. A de-identified subject ID, COVID-19 status, age in years and sex were almost always included in the sample metadata. Points the paper makes about the study in general: Clinical and demographic metadata were provided uncurated, with the amount varying by source and participant.

The germline V and J ends show losses of 0 bases and 5 bases respectively, and no gene match explains 4 bases of the junction. As encoded in the germline V gene, CDR1 is SGHRS while CDR2 is YFSETQ. The CDR3 holds 16 amino acids from the cysteine to the phenylalanine. Only the CDR3 region is kept as DNA, spanning 48 bases read in frame from base 1. Enrolling through a virtual design, the prospective study's participants ranged in age from about 18 to 89 years and lived across 24 United States geographic areas. To assign participants to cohorts, the prospective study relied on clinical history that participants themselves reported in a screening survey and a study questionnaire. A participant counted as exposed if, within 2 weeks of entering the study, that participant had been in contact with someone who had a PCR-confirmed or clinician-diagnosed COVID-19 case. In the prospective study, mobile phlebotomists collected whole blood, serum and a nasopharyngeal or oropharyngeal swab from each participant. Participants in the prospective study had the option to provide additional blood draws and questionnaires over a roughly 2-month period. Prospective study blood samples were shipped either frozen or at room temperature before DNA extraction.

The clonotype comes from a woman aged 40 to 50 who had been exposed to COVID-19. The material sequenced was PBMCs or T cells enriched from blood (not recorded which). The receptor chain draws on TRBV5-1 and TRBJ1-4, with TRBD1 matching 10 junction bases. The bases read TGCGCCAGCAGCTTGGTAGACAGGGGGCAAAATGAAAAACTGTTTTTT. Its protein is CASSLVDRGQNEKLFF.